This TCR beta chain was sequenced in a study of radiotherapy plus CTLA-4 blockade in lung cancer. Study details: Objective responses were seen in under 20% of patients, disease control in approximately 30%. Notes on the study in general: In blood, early T cell clone dynamics reportedly predicted response best, together with interferon-beta. In blood, TCR clones derived from the tumor expanded after radiotherapy plus ipilimumab.

Clones were read by immunoSEQ multiplex PCR, and TCRdb kept only the in-frame ones, dropping some. In the table there are 45,000 or so clones, about 72% of which are singletons. Each patient with chemo-refractory metastatic non-small-cell lung cancer was treated with focal radiation plus CTLA-4 blockade using ipilimumab. The ends were cut back, 2 bases at V and 3 bases at J, with 7 bases in the middle. The CDR3 spans 13 residues. In germline, CDR1 is LNHDA, CDR2 SQIVND (reference sequence). This clone was seen a few times. Its target is unknown. V gene TRBV19 combines with J gene TRBJ1-2, with D unclear. Sequenced material: peripheral blood, taken from a patient treated with radiotherapy plus ipilimumab. The sequence came from a human donor with non-small cell lung cancer who had stable disease on radiotherapy plus ipilimumab. The DNA for the CDR3 is TGTGCCAGTAGTATATCGACCGACTATGGCTACACCTTC. Translating gives CASSISTDYGYTF.